A single sample is the source of the 25 T cell receptor beta chains below, sequenced in a study of T cell responses to AZD1222 COVID-19 vaccine. The assay was immunoSEQ multiplex PCR, and TCRdb's table has in-frame clones only and misses some. The table has around 120,000 clones, 85% to 95% seen once; the top ten hold 4% to 6%. The sequences come from peripheral blood, collected 28 days after the second AZD1222 dose. These receptors were collected from an adult who received the AZD1222 COVID-19 vaccine.

The chain is built from TRBV7-2 and TRBJ2-2; 10 bases align to TRBD2. In germline, CDR1 is SGHTA, CDR2 FQGNSA. V was pared by 2 bases and J by 3 bases, with 9 bases of the junction left unmatched. This CDR3 region has 18 residues. The CDR3 sequence: CASSLPAGGPSYTGELFF. CDR3 DNA sequence: TGTGCCAGCAGCTTACCAGCGGGAGGGCCCTCGTACACCGGGGAGCTGTTTTTT.

The CDR3 spells CASSLRAISTDTQYF. CDR3 nucleotides: TGCGCCAGCAGCCTCCGGGCTATAAGCACAGATACGCAGTATTTT. The chain combines TRBV4-3 with TRBJ2-3; no reliable D call. V lost 4 bases, J lost 0 bases, and 11 bases lay in between. CDR3 length: 15 amino acids. The germline CDR1 and CDR2 sequences are LGHNA and YSLEER.

The chain joins TRBV6-5 to TRBJ2-3; D might be TRBD2 (6 bases). V shed 2 bases and J shed 6 bases, with 15 bases lying between them. This CDR3 is built from 15 residues. The V gene's germline CDR1 is MNHEY and CDR2 SVGAGI. CDR3 residues: CASSYLGGMGDTQYF. The CDR3 bases are TGTGCCAGCAGTTACCTGGGCGGGATGGGGGATACGCAGTATTTT.

The J gene is TRBJ1-6, the V gene TRBV5-1; tentatively, D is TRBD1 (6 bases). Per the germline V gene, CDR1 is SGHRS and CDR2 is YFSETQ. CDR3 size: 14 residues. The V end was cut by 4 bases, the J end by 7 bases, with 12 bases between. The CDR3 loop is CASSRAGDNSPLHF. In DNA, the CDR3 is TGCGCCAGCAGCCGCGCAGGGGACAATTCACCCCTCCACTTT.

The chain couples TRBV4-3 to TRBJ1-2, with D hard to call. Germline assignment: CDR1 LGHNA and CDR2 YSLEER. The CDR3 has 12 amino acids. The ends were cut back, 6 bases at V and 7 bases at J, with 12 bases in the middle. The CDR3 here is CASSGSPGGYTF. The CDR3, as DNA: TGCGCCAGCAGTGGCTCCCCGGGTGGCTACACCTTC.

V and J are TRBV29-1 and TRBJ2-2; maybe TRBD1 (6 bases). CDR1 SQVTM and CDR2 ANQGSEA come from the germline V gene. The germline V and J ends were trimmed by 5 bases and 4 bases, with 14 bases remaining between them. CDR3 length equals 14 residues. CDR3 region: CSVLGQRGTGELFF. DNA of the CDR3: TGCAGCGTTCTCGGACAGCGCGGCACCGGGGAGCTGTTTTTT.

V is TRBV6-2 or TRBV6-3 and J is TRBJ1-2, with D perhaps matching TRBD1 (6 bases). V lost 6 bases and J lost 4, with 9 bases in between. Looked up from germline, CDR1 is MNHEY and CDR2 is SVGEGT. The CDR3 contains 12 residues. CDR3 DNA: TGTGCCAGCAGCCTGGACAGCTATGGCTACACCTTC. It codes for CASSLDSYGYTF.

The V and J genes are TRBV5-6 and TRBJ1-1, with D unclear. Germline CDR1 is SGHDT and CDR2 is YYEEEE. CDR3 length: 14 residues. V gave up 4 bases and J gave up 11 bases, with 21 bases separating them. The CDR3 region has the DNA TGTGCCAGCAGCGAGAGGACCGACGCTTTGCGGGCTTTCTTT. Translation gives CASSERTDALRAFF.

V usage is TRBV7-2 and J usage is TRBJ1-3; D call uncertain. Germline CDR1 reads SGHTA; CDR2 reads FQGNSA. The CDR3 is 13 residues long. Trimming shortened V by 3 bases and J by 1 base, and 4 bases separated the two germline ends. CDR3 in amino acids: CASSLSSGNTIYF. DNA of the CDR3: TGTGCCAGCAGCTTGAGTTCTGGAAACACCATATATTTT. The complete variable domain, with remaining parts taken from reference TRBV7-2 and TRBJ1-3, reads GAGVSQSPSNKVTEKGKDVELRCDPISGHTALYWYRQSLGQGLEFLIYFQGNSAPDKSGLPSDRFSAERTGGSVSTLTIQRTQQEDSAVYLCASSLSSGNTIYFGEGSWLTVV.

V usage is TRBV28 and J usage is TRBJ1-4; 10 nucleotides agree with TRBD1. This CDR3 comprises 15 residues. Germline V gene data show CDR1 as MDHEN and CDR2 as SYDVKM. V trimming: 5 bases; J trimming: 5 bases; junction bases outside the gene matches: 5. The CDR3 nucleotides read TGTGCCAGCAGTGGAGGGGGACAGGGGAATGAAAAACTGTTTTTT. As protein: CASSGGGQGNEKLFF.

The chain is built from TRBV12-3 or TRBV12-4 and TRBJ2-3, with no clear D. The V gene lost 1 base and the J gene lost 8 bases, with 4 bases spanning the gap. The CDR3 has 11 residues. DNA for the CDR3: TGTGCCAGCAGTTTAGGGGGTACGCAGTATTTT. It specifies CASSLGGTQYF.

The genes are TRBV4-1 and TRBJ2-1; D gene ambiguous. The CDR3 sequence is 16 residues long. Trimming left V 6 bases short and J 1 base short, with 16 bases between. Germline lookup yields CDR1 MGHRA and CDR2 YSYEKL. The CDR3 reads CASRRAPFQSYNEQFF. CDR3 coding DNA: TGCGCCAGCAGACGCGCCCCCTTCCAATCCTACAATGAGCAGTTCTTC.

The gene calls are TRBV7-2 and TRBJ2-5; D is unclear. The CDR3 length is 13 residues. Trimming removed 3 bases at V and 1 base at J, with 6 bases between. Looked up from germline, CDR1 is SGHTA and CDR2 is FQGNSA. In DNA, the CDR3 is TGTGCCAGCAGCTTGTCAGTCCAAGAGACCCAGTACTTC. Residues: CASSLSVQETQYF.

The V call is TRBV6-1, the J call TRBJ2-2; possibly TRBD2 for D (5 bases). The length of the CDR3 is 13 residues. CDR1 MNHNS and CDR2 SASEGT come from the germline V gene. V shed 2 bases and J shed 7 bases, with 8 bases lying between them. CDR3 residues: CASSEPTSGELFF. CDR3 nucleotides: TGTGCCAGCAGTGAACCCACTAGCGGGGAGCTGTTTTTT.

The chain carries TRBV11-2 and TRBJ2-5; 8 nucleotides match TRBD2. Germline V gives CDR1 SGHAT, CDR2 FQNNGV. J lost 3 bases, V lost 1 base, and 4 bases had no gene match. There are 15 residues in the CDR3. This CDR3 reads CASSLAGGDKETQYF. In DNA form, the CDR3 reads TGTGCCAGCAGCTTAGCCGGGGGGGATAAAGAGACCCAGTACTTC.

Only one count was recorded for this clone. The chain employs TRBV6-5 and TRBJ1-6, with D perhaps matching TRBD1 (5 bases). The CDR3 spans 15 residues. Trimming took 5 bases from V and 9 from J, leaving 17 bases between them. Per the germline V gene, CDR1 is MNHEY and CDR2 is SVGAGI. Here the CDR3 DNA reads TGTGCCAGCAGTCGCCCGACAAGGGGTACTTCACCCCTCCACTTT. Its translation is CASSRPTRGTSPLHF.

The chain couples TRBV15 to TRBJ2-1; D remains ambiguous. Trimming took 0 bases from V and 4 from J, leaving 4 bases between them. Germline loops: CDR1 LNHNV, CDR2 YYDKDF (reference sequence). The CDR3 spans 13 residues. The chain's CDR3 is CATSRDPYNEQFF. CDR3 DNA sequence: TGTGCCACCAGCAGAGATCCATACAATGAGCAGTTCTTC.

The rearrangement joins TRBV19 to TRBJ2-4; 13 bases are shared with TRBD2. CDR3 length: 18 residues. Germline V CDR1 and CDR2: LNHDA, SQIVND (reference sequence). J gave up 1 base and V 6 bases, and 9 bases lay outside the gene matches. Written as DNA, the CDR3 is TGTGCCAGTAGCCAACTAGCGGGAGGGCCCCCGGCCAAAAACATTCAGTACTTC. Protein product: CASSQLAGGPPAKNIQYF.

The rearrangement joins TRBV15 to TRBJ2-1; D may be TRBD1 (5 bases). CDR1 and CDR2 from the germline V gene are LNHNV and YYDKDF (reference sequence). This CDR3 comprises 15 residues. Trimming took 2 bases from V and 9 from J, leaving 17 bases between them. CDR3 in DNA: TGTGCCACCAGCAGACCCCAAGAAAGGGGTTCTGAGCAGTTCTTC. Protein sequence: CATSRPQERGSEQFF.

CDR3 residues: CASSPSPGGDTEAFF. CDR3 DNA sequence: TGTGCCAGCTCACCCTCGCCGGGTGGGGACACTGAAGCTTTCTTT. J is TRBJ1-1 and V is TRBV18; no definite D call. Per the germline V gene, CDR1 is KGHSH and CDR2 is LQKENI. The CDR3 has 15 amino acids. With 3 bases removed from V and 3 bases from J, the gap between germline ends came to 14 bases. The full variable domain, its missing parts supplied by reference TRBV18 and TRBJ1-1, is NAGVMQNPRHLVRRRGQEARLRCSPMKGHSHVYWYRQLPEEGLKFMVYLQKENIIDESGMPKERFSAEFPKEGPSILRIQQVVRGDSAAYFCASSPSPGGDTEAFFGQGTRLTVV.

This sequence joins TRBV6-1 and TRBJ1-6; D is ambiguous. The CDR3 has 11 residues. Germline V lookup: CDR1 MNHNS, CDR2 SASEGT. Trimming took 5 bases from V and 9 from J, leaving 5 bases between them. The CDR3 protein is CASSSRSPLHF. CDR3 bases: TGTGCCAGCAGTTCTCGTTCACCCCTCCACTTT.

The chain is built from TRBV7-2 and TRBJ2-3; TRBD2 might be the D (5 bases). CDR1 is SGHTA and CDR2 is FQGNSA in the germline V gene. This CDR3 comprises 14 residues. V shed 0 bases and J shed 5 bases, with 9 bases lying between them. For the CDR3, the DNA is TGTGCCAGCAGCTTAGCCGGGGTGCAAGATACGCAGTATTTT. Protein sequence: CASSLAGVQDTQYF.

This clone occurred once. V is TRBV12-5 and J is TRBJ1-1, with TRBD1 matching 9 bases. The ends lost 0 bases at V and 0 bases at J; junction bases unmatched: 8. The germline gives CDR1 LGHNT, CDR2 FRNRAP. This CDR3 is 18 amino acids long. The CDR3 sequence is CASGLVRTGGALNTEAFF. In nucleotides, the CDR3 is TGTGCTAGTGGTTTGGTACGTACAGGGGGCGCTTTGAACACTGAAGCTTTCTTT.

The chain links TRBV6-5 to TRBJ1-1; D not certain. This CDR3 has 15 residues. Trimming left V 6 bases short and J 1 base short, with 15 bases between. Germline V gives CDR1 MNHEY, CDR2 SVGAGI. DNA for the CDR3: TGTGCCAGCAGCCCATTGGCCGGGTCGAACACTGAAGCTTTCTTT. This translates into CASSPLAGSNTEAFF.

The V call is TRBV4-3, the J call TRBJ2-2; possibly TRBD2 for D (6 bases). The CDR3 spans 15 residues. V was shortened by 8 bases and J by 5 bases, with 18 bases between the two germline ends. Germline V gene lookup returns CDR1 LGHNA and CDR2 YSLEER. The CDR3 region is CASREEGLGTGELFF. The CDR3 DNA reads as TGCGCCAGCCGAGAGGAGGGGTTAGGGACCGGGGAGCTGTTTTTT.